The clone carrying this TCR beta chain was counted ten times or more. The antigen remains unidentified. TCR beta libraries were made by quantitative 5'-RACE with molecular barcodes. One entry per CDR3 protein, called by TCRdb with MiXCR from the 5' RACE reads. This sample has approximately 300,000 distinct CDR3 sequences, with around 20% found just once. This sample was included in a study of CD8 T cells in ankylosing spondylitis. The CDR3 extends over 13 amino acids. Germline V gene sequence: CDR1 SQVTM, CDR2 ANQGSEA. The V gene end was trimmed by 4 bases and the J gene end by 5 bases; junction bases not matched to a gene: 5. General study findings and limits: Relatively rare in peripheral blood, disease-linked clones were also CD8+. There was a TCR beta motif, made of roughly eight highly homologous variants, that appeared characteristic of ankylosing spondylitis blood. Earlier studies detected some motif variants in reactive arthritis synovial fluid and blood.

The chain uses TRBV29-1 and TRBJ2-3; 8 bases map to TRBD1. The TCR comes from a female donor with ankylosing spondylitis or in good health (not recorded which). Sequenced: blood, either unsorted or a sorted T cell fraction (not recorded which). DNA for the CDR3: TGCAGCGTTGCGGACAGGGAGAGAGATACGCAGTATTTT. This encodes CSVADRERDTQYF.